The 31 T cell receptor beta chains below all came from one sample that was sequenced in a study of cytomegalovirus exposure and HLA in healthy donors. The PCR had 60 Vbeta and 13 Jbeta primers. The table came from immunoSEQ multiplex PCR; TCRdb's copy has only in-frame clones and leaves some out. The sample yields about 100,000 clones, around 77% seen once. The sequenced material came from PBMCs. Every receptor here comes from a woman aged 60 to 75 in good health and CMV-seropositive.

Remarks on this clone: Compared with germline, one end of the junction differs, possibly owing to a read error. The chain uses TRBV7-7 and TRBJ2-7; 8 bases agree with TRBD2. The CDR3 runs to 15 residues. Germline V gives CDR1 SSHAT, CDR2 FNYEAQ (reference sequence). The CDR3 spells CASSLSGLAGTEQYF. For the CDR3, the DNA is TGTGCTAGCAGCTTAAGTGGGCTAGCGGGTACCGAGCAGTACTTC.

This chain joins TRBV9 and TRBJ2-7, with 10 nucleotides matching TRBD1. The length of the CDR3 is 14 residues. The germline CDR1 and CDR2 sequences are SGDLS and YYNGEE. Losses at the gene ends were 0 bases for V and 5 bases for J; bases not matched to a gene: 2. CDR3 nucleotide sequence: TGTGCCAGCAGCGTAGCGGACAGGGGGAACGAGCAGTACTTC. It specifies CASSVADRGNEQYF. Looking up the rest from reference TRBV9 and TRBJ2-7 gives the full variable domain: DSGVTQTPKHLITATGQRVTLRCSPRSGDLSVYWYQQSLDQGLQFLIQYYNGEERAKGNILERFSAQQFPDLHSELNLSSLELGDSALYFCASSVADRGNEQYFGPGTRLTVT.

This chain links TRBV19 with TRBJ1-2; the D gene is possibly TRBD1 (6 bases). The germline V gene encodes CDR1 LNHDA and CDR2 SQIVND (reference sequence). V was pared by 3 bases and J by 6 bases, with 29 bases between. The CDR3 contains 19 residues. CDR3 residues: CASSIRPPRDRKNRNGYTF. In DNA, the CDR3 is TGTGCCAGTAGTATCCGTCCGCCACGTGACAGGAAAAACCGTAATGGCTACACCTTC.

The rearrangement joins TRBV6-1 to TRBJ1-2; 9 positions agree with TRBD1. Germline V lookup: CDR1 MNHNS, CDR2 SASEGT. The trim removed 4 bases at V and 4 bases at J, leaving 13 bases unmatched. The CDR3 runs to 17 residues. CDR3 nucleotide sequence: TGTGCCAGCAGTGCCCTTCGACAGGGGGGGTCCTCCTATGGCTACACCTTC. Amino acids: CASSALRQGGSSYGYTF.

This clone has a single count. CDR3 DNA sequence: TGCGCCAGCAGTCCCGGCCGTGGGGGCGCGGTCTACAATGAGCAGTTCTTC. Its translation is CASSPGRGGAVYNEQFF. V gene TRBV4-1 combines with J gene TRBJ2-1; D is possibly TRBD1 (6 bases). The V gene's germline CDR1 is MGHRA and CDR2 YSYEKL. Deletions cut 6 bases from V and 3 bases from J, with 21 bases between. The CDR3 runs to 17 residues.

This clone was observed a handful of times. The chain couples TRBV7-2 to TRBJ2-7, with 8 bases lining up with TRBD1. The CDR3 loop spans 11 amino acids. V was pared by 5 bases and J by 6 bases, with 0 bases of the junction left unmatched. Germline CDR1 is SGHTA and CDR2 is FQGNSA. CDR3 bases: TGTGCCAGCAGCACAGGGGGCGAGCAGTACTTC. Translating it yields CASSTGGEQYF.

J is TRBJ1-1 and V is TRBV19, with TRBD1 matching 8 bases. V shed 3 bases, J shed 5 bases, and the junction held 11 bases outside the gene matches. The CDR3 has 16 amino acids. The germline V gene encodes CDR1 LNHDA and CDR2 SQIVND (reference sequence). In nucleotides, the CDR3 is TGTGCCAGTAGTATGGGATCGACAGGGGTAAAAACTGAAGCTTTCTTT. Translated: CASSMGSTGVKTEAFF.

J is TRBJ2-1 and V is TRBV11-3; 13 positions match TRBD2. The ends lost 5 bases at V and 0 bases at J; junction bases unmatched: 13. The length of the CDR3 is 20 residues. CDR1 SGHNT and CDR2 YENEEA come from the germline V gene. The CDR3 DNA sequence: TGTGCCAGCAGCCCCCCTCGACTAGCGGGAGGAGAGAGCTCCTACAATGAGCAGTTCTTC. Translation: CASSPPRLAGGESSYNEQFF.

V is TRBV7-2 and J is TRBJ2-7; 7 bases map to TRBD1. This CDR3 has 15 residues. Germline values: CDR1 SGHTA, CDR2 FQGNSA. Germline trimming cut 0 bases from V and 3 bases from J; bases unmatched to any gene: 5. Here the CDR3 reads CASSLATGKGYEQYF. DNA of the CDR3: TGTGCCAGCAGCTTAGCGACAGGGAAAGGCTACGAGCAGTACTTC.

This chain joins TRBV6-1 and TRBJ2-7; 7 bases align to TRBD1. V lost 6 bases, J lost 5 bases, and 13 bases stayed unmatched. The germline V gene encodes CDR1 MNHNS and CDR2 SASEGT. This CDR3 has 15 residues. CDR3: CASRILTGNDNEQYF. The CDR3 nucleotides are TGTGCCAGCAGGATCCTGACAGGGAACGACAACGAGCAGTACTTC.

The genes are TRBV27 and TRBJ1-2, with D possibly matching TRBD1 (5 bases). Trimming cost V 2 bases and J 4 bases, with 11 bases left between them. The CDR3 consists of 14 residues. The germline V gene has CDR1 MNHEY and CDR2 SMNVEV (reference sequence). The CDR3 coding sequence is TGTGCCAGCAGTTTACAGGGTCCTACCTATGGCTACACCTTC. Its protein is CASSLQGPTYGYTF.

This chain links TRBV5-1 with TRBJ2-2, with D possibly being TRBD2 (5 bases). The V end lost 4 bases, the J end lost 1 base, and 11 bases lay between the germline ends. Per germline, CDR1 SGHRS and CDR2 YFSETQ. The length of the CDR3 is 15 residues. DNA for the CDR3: TGCGCCAGCAGCCGATCTAGCTTGAACACCGGGGAGCTGTTTTTT. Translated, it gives CASSRSSLNTGELFF.

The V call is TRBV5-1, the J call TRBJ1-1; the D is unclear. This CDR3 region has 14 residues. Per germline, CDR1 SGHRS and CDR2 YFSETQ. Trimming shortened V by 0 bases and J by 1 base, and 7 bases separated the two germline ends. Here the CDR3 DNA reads TGCGCCAGCAGCTTGGTAGCAGAGAACACTGAAGCTTTCTTT. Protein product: CASSLVAENTEAFF.

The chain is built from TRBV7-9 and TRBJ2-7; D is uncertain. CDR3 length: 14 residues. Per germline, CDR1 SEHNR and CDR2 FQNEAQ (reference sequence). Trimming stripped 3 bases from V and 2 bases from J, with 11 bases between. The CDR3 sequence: CASSFLTDAYEQYF. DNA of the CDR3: TGTGCCAGCAGCTTTTTAACTGATGCCTACGAGCAGTACTTC. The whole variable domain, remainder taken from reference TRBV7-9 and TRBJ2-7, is DTGVSQNPRHKITKRGQNVTFRCDPISEHNRLYWYRQTLGQGPEFLTYFQNEAQLEKSRLLSDRFSAERPKGSFSTLEIQRTEQGDSAMYLCASSFLTDAYEQYFGPGTRLTVT.

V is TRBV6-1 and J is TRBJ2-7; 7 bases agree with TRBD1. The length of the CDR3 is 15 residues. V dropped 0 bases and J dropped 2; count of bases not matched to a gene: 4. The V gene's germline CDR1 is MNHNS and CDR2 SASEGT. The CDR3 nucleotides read TGTGCCAGCAGTGAAGCAGTGACAGGGACCTACGAGCAGTACTTC. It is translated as CASSEAVTGTYEQYF.

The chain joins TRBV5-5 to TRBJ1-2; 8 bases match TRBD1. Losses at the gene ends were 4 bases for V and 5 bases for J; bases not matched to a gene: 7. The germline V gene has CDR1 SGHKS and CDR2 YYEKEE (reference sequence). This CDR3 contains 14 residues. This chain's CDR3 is CASSENRGMYGYTF. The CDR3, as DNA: TGTGCCAGCAGCGAGAACAGGGGGATGTATGGCTACACCTTC.

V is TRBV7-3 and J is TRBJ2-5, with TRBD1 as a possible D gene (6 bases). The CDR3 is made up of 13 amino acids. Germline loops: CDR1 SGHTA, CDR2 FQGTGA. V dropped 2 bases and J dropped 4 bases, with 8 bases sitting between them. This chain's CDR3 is CASSLGGRETQYF. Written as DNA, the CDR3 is TGTGCCAGCAGCTTAGGGGGCAGAGAGACCCAGTACTTC.

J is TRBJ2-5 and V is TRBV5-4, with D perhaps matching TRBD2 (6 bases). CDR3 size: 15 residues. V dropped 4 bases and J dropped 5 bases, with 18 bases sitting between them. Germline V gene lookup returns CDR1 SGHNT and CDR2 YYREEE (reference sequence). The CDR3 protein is CASSRQASVAETQYF. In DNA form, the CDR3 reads TGTGCCAGCAGCCGGCAGGCTAGCGTTGCGGAGACCCAGTACTTC. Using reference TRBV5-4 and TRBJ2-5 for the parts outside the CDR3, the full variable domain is ETGVTQSPTHLIKTRGQQVTLRCSSQSGHNTVSWYQQALGQGPQFIFQYYREEENGRGNFPPRFSGLQFPNYSSELNVNALELDDSALYLCASSRQASVAETQYFGPGTRLLVL.

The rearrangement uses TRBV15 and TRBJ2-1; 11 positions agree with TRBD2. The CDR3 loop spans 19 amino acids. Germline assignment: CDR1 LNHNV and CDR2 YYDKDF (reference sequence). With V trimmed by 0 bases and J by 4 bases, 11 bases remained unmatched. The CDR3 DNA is TGTGCCACCAGCAGAGATAGTCTGAGACTAGCGGGACTGTACAATGAGCAGTTCTTC. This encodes CATSRDSLRLAGLYNEQFF.

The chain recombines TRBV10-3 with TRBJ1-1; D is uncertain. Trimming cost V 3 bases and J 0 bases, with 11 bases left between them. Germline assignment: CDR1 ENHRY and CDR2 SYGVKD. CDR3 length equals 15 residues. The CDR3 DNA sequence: TGTGCCATCAGTGACCCCGCGGGGTTGAACACTGAAGCTTTCTTT. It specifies CAISDPAGLNTEAFF.

In DNA, the CDR3 is TGTGCCAGCAGCCGAAGGCTAGCGGAGTCCTCCTACAATGAGCAGTTCTTC. Translated: CASSRRLAESSYNEQFF. This chain joins TRBV4-2 and TRBJ2-1, with TRBD2 identical over 7 bases. Unmatched junction bases numbered 9, after V lost 4 bases and J lost 0 bases. Germline assignment: CDR1 LGHNA and CDR2 YNFKEQ. This CDR3 has 17 residues.

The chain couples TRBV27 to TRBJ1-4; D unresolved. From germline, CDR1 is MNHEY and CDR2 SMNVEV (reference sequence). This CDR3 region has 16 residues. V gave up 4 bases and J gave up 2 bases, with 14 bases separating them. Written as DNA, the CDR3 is TGTGCCAGCAGTTCCGGGGAATTAATGACTAATGAAAAACTGTTTTTT. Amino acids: CASSSGELMTNEKLFF.

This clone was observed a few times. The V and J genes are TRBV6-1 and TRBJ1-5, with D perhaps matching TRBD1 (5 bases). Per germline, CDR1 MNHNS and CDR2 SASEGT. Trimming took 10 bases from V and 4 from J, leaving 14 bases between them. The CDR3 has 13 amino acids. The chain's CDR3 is CATTGVLNQPQHF. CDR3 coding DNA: TGTGCCACAACAGGAGTCCTTAATCAGCCCCAGCATTTT.

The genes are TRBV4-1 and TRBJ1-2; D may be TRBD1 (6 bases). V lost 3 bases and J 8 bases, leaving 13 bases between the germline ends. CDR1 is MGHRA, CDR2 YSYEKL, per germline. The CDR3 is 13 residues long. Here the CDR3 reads CASSHDRSAGYTF. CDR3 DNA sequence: TGCGCCAGCAGCCACGACAGGTCCGCAGGCTACACCTTC.

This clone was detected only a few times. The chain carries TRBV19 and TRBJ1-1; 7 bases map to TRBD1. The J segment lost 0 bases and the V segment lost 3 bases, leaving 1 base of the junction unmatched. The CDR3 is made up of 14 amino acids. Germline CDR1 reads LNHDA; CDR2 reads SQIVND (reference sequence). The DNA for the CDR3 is TGTGCCAGTAGTATGGGACAGTTGAACACTGAAGCTTTCTTT. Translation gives CASSMGQLNTEAFF.

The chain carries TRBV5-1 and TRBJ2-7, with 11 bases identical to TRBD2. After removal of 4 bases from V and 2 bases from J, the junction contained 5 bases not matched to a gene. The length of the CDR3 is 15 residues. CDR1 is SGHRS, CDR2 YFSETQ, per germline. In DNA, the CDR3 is TGCGCCAGCAGCCCCGGACTAGCGGGTACCTACGAGCAGTACTTC. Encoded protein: CASSPGLAGTYEQYF.

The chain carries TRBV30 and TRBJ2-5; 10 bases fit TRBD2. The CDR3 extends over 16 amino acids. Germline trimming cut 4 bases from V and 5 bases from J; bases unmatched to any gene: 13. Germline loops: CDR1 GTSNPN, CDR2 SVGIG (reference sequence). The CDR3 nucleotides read TGTGCCTGGAAACTGTTCCTAGCGGGAGTGGGGGAGACCCAGTACTTC. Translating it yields CAWKLFLAGVGETQYF.

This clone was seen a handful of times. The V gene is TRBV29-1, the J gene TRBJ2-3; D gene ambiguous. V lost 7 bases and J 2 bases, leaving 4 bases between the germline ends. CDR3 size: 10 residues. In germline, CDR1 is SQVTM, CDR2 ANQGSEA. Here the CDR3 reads CSAYTDTQYF. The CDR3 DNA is TGCAGCGCCTACACAGATACGCAGTATTTT.

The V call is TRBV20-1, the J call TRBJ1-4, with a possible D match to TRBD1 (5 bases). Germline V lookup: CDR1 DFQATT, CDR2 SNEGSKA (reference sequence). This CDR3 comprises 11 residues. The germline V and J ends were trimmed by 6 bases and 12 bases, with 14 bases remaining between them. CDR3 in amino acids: CSADPQEQLFF. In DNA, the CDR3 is TGCAGTGCGGACCCACAGGAACAACTGTTTTTT.

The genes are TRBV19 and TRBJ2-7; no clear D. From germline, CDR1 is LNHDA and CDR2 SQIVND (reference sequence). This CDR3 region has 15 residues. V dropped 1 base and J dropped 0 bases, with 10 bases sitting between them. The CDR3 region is CASSIGTLSSYEQYF. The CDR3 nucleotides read TGTGCCAGTAGTATAGGTACTCTAAGCTCCTACGAGCAGTACTTC.

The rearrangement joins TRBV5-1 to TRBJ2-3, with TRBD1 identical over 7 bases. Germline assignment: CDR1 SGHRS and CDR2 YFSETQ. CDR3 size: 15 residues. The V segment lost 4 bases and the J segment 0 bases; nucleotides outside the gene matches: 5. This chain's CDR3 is CASSIGTASTDTQYF. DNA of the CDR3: TGCGCCAGCAGCATAGGGACAGCTAGCACAGATACGCAGTATTTT.